A selection of T cell receptor beta chains follows, all from one sample in a study of blood T cells in healthy people across ages. Via MiXCR, TCRdb re-called the 5' RACE reads, giving one row per CDR3 protein. The table shows around 600,000 distinct CDR3 sequences, with 45% to 55% occurring only once. The sequencing sample was made of blood. These TCRs come from an elderly man in good health. The CDR3 runs from the conserved cysteine through the conserved F or W. D genes are given only for firm matches. Clone size is not always given. Where it is, it says once, few, many or a class for expanded clones.

>TRBJ2-1|TRBV24-1|TRBD1|few
CATSDPGTGSYNEQFF
TGTGCCACCAGTGATCCCGGGACAGGCAGTTACAATGAGCAGTTCTTC
>TRBJ2-7|TRBV20-1|.|.
CSVQGRGGKSSYEQYF
TGCAGTGTTCAGGGCAGAGGGGGTAAGAGCTCCTACGAGCAGTACTTC
>TRBJ2-1|TRBV7-2|TRBD1|.
CACSRDRGFYNEQFF
TGTGCCTGCAGCCGCGACAGGGGTTTTTACAATGAGCAGTTCTTC
>TRBJ1-2|TRBV20-1|TRBD1|.
CSATDRVYGYTF
TGCAGTGCCACGGACAGGGTCTATGGCTACACCTTC
>TRBJ1-4|TRBV5-1|.|.
CASSETGTNEKLFF
TGCGCCAGCAGCGAGACCGGGACAAATGAAAAACTGTTTTTT
>TRBJ2-3|TRBV7-2|TRBD2|.
CASSPRPSGGGDTQYF
TGTGCCAGCAGCCCCCGACCTAGCGGGGGCGGGGATACGCAGTATTTT
>TRBJ2-5|TRBV20-1|.|few
CSARGLYF
TGCAGTGCTAGGGGCCTTTACTTC
>TRBJ2-3|TRBV6-6|TRBD1|few
CASSYRGLGTDTQYF
TGTGCCAGCAGTTACAGGGGGCTGGGCACAGATACGCAGTATTTT
>TRBJ2-5|TRBV11-2|TRBD2|.
CASSRTRGGTQYF
TGTGCCAGCAGCCGTACCCGGGGGGGGACCCAGTACTTC
>TRBJ2-3|TRBV7-2|.|.
CASSRGTRALSTDTQYF
TGTGCCAGCAGCCGGGGGACCCGAGCGCTCAGCACAGATACGCAGTATTTT
>TRBJ2-3|TRBV20-1|TRBD2|.
CSARDIAGAVDTQYF
TGCAGTGCTAGAGATATAGCGGGAGCTGTAGATACGCAGTATTTT
>TRBJ2-3|TRBV7-2|TRBD1|few
CASSSLPGQRVDTQYF
TGTGCCAGCAGCTCCCTCCCGGGACAGAGGGTAGATACGCAGTATTTT
>TRBJ2-7|TRBV28|.|.
CASRDPTGTHYEQYF
TGTGCCAGCAGGGACCCGACCGGGACACACTACGAGCAGTACTTC
>TRBJ1-1|TRBV20-1|.|.
CSAKEGGGDEAFF
TGCAGTGCTAAGGAAGGGGGTGGTGATGAAGCTTTCTTT
>TRBJ2-3|TRBV9|TRBD2|few
CASSVGLAGGTDTQYF
TGTGCCAGCAGCGTAGGGCTAGCGGGCGGCACAGATACGCAGTATTTT
>TRBJ2-7|TRBV29-1|.|few
CSVEVVQGSYEQYF
TGCAGCGTTGAAGTGGTACAGGGCTCCTACGAGCAGTACTTC
>TRBJ2-5|TRBV5-1|.|many
CASSLRTEQETQYF
TGCGCCAGCAGCCTTAGGACAGAACAAGAGACCCAGTACTTC
>TRBJ2-7|TRBV3-1|TRBD1|.
CASSQFLGQGIVEQYF
TGTGCCAGCAGCCAATTCTTGGGACAGGGAATAGTCGAGCAGTACTTC
>TRBJ2-1|TRBV5-1|TRBD1|many
CASSLDRVEQFF
TGCGCCAGCAGCCTGGACAGGGTTGAGCAGTTCTTC
>TRBJ2-6|TRBV27|.|.
CASMSSSGANVLTF
TGTGCCAGCATGTCTAGCTCTGGGGCCAACGTCCTGACTTTC
>TRBJ2-3|TRBV7-3|TRBD2|few
CASSLTGTSGTSTDTQYF
TGTGCCAGCAGCTTAACCGGGACTAGCGGGACTAGCACAGATACGCAGTATTTT
>TRBJ2-5|TRBV6-6|.|many
CASKASLATRGGETQYF
TGTGCCAGCAAAGCTTCTCTGGCTACTCGAGGTGGGGAGACCCAGTACTTC
>TRBJ1-2|TRBV5-1|.|.
CASSPSGVGYTF
TGCGCCAGCAGCCCGAGTGGGGTTGGCTACACCTTC
>TRBJ1-4|TRBV20-1|.|.
CSAVPGTGNEGFEKLFF
TGCAGTGCTGTCCCCGGGACGGGGAACGAGGGGTTTGAAAAACTGTTTTTT
>TRBJ2-5|TRBV11-2|.|few
CASSLEGGRHQETQYF
TGTGCCAGCAGCTTAGAGGGGGGGCGCCACCAAGAGACCCAGTACTTC
>TRBJ1-2|TRBV4-3|.|.
CASSQSLIEETYGYTF
TGCGCCAGCAGCCAAAGTCTGATCGAAGAGACCTATGGCTACACCTTC
>TRBJ2-3|TRBV20-1|.|few
CSAKGGSGNGGTQYF
TGCAGTGCTAAGGGGGGGAGCGGGAACGGTGGTACGCAGTATTTT
>TRBJ2-5|TRBV6-2/TRBV6-3|.|.
CASTPRLGAVETQYF
TGTGCCAGCACTCCCCGGCTAGGGGCGGTAGAGACCCAGTACTTC
>TRBJ1-1|TRBV4-3|TRBD1|.
CASSQEGQGVINTEAFF
TGCGCCAGCAGCCAAGAGGGGCAGGGGGTGATAAACACTGAAGCTTTCTTT
>TRBJ1-5|TRBV3-1|.|few
CASSRDTNQPQHF
TGTGCCAGCAGTCGGGACACAAATCAGCCCCAGCATTTT
>TRBJ2-1|TRBV27|.|few
CASSIRGPHNEQFF
TGTGCCAGCAGTATAAGGGGACCCCACAATGAGCAGTTCTTC
>TRBJ2-1|TRBV7-2|TRBD2|few
CASSLASSSGSYNEQFF
TGTGCCAGCAGCTTAGCATCTTCTAGCGGATCCTACAATGAGCAGTTCTTC
>TRBJ2-7|TRBV7-2|TRBD1|many
CASSLDGQAYEQYF
TGTGCCAGCAGCTTAGACGGACAGGCCTACGAGCAGTACTTC
>TRBJ1-4|TRBV27|.|once
CASSSGTTVFNEKLFF
TGTGCCAGCAGTTCAGGAACGACAGTTTTTAATGAAAAACTGTTTTTT
>TRBJ2-7|TRBV7-2|.|few
CASNQDARPYEQYF
TGTGCCAGCAACCAAGACGCTAGGCCCTACGAGCAGTACTTC
>TRBJ2-1|TRBV7-9|.|.
CASSSDSGVSLRNEQFF
TGTGCCAGCAGCTCAGACTCAGGGGTTTCATTGCGCAATGAGCAGTTCTTC
>TRBJ1-2|TRBV12-3/TRBV12-4|TRBD1|.
CASSLLSGGYGYTF
TGTGCCAGCAGTTTACTCTCAGGGGGCTATGGCTACACCTTC
>TRBJ2-5|TRBV10-3|TRBD2|.
CAISDPQREFETQYF
TGTGCCATCAGTGACCCCCAGCGGGAGTTCGAGACCCAGTACTTC
>TRBJ2-5|TRBV9|.|.
CASSVAPRVSETQYF
TGTGCCAGCAGCGTAGCCCCCAGGGTATCAGAGACCCAGTACTTC
>TRBJ2-1|TRBV4-1|.|.
CASSSRAKQLISYNEQFF
TGCGCCAGCAGCTCCCGGGCAAAGCAGCTAATATCCTACAATGAGCAGTTCTTC
>TRBJ1-4|TRBV27|.|.
CASSVTGFGEKLFF
TGTGCTAGCAGTGTTACAGGGTTCGGTGAAAAACTGTTTTTT